The 8 T cell receptor beta chains below come from one sample, sequenced in a study of shared clonotypes between healthy human individuals. As defined, naive CD8 cells were CD45RO-negative and positively selected for CCR7, with terminally differentiated effector memory CD45RA+ cells excluded. Some clones are missing from TCRdb's copy, which holds only in-frame ones; the method was immunoSEQ multiplex PCR. The sample yields 560,000 or so clones, 96% seen once. The sample consisted of naive CD8+ T cells sorted from blood. These receptors originate from a woman under 40 in good health.

In the case of this clone: Other DNA variants within this sample encode the same CDR3. The CDR3 bases are TGCGCCAGCAGCCAAGAGGGTCGGAACACTGAAGCTTTCTTT. It yields the protein CASSQEGRNTEAFF. V gene TRBV4-1 combines with J gene TRBJ1-1; no reliable D call. Germline CDR1 MGHRA, CDR2 YSYEKL. The V gene lost 0 bases and the J gene lost 1 base, with 6 bases spanning the gap. This CDR3 has 14 residues.

The chain is built from TRBV7-2 and TRBJ2-7; 11 nucleotides match TRBD2. Germline CDR1 SGHTA, CDR2 FQGNSA. J was trimmed by 4 bases and V by 4 bases; bases with no gene match: 15. This CDR3 comprises 18 residues. Written as DNA, the CDR3 is TGTGCCAGCAGCTACACTACAGAGCGACTAGCGGGACAGTACGAGCAGTACTTC. Translation: CASSYTTERLAGQYEQYF.

This chain joins TRBV5-8 and TRBJ1-3; no clear D gene. The V gene lost 1 base and the J gene lost 3 bases, with 17 bases spanning the gap. The germline V gene encodes CDR1 SGHTS and CDR2 YDEGEE. CDR3 size: 17 residues. The CDR3 loop is CASSLRLYGVVGNTIYF. DNA of the CDR3: TGTGCCAGCAGCTTGAGGTTGTACGGGGTCGTTGGAAACACCATATATTTT.

The chain recombines TRBV11-2 with TRBJ2-7, with D perhaps matching TRBD1 (5 bases). This CDR3 has 10 residues. CDR1 and CDR2 from the germline V gene are SGHAT and FQNNGV. V gave up 1 base and J gave up 10 bases, with 5 bases separating them. The CDR3 loop is CASSLGTQYF. The CDR3 DNA reads as TGTGCCAGCAGCTTAGGGACACAGTACTTC.

The J gene is TRBJ2-1, the V gene TRBV2; D gene ambiguous. V lost 3 bases and J lost 0, with 6 bases in between. The CDR3 spans 14 residues. Germline V gene lookup returns CDR1 SNHLY and CDR2 FYNNEI. The CDR3 loop is CASSDWSSYNEQFF. In DNA, the CDR3 is TGTGCCAGCAGTGACTGGAGCTCCTACAATGAGCAGTTCTTC. The full variable domain, in which reference TRBV2 and TRBJ2-1 provide the parts outside the CDR3, is EPEVTQTPSHQVTQMGQEVILRCVPISNHLYFYWYRQILGQKVEFLVSFYNNEISEKSEIFDDQFSVERPDGSNFTLKIRSTKLEDSAMYFCASSDWSSYNEQFFGPGTRLTVL.

The chain has TRBV5-1 and TRBJ2-5; the match to TRBD2 covers 11 bases. J gave up 3 bases and V 4 bases, and 8 bases lay outside the gene matches. Germline lookup yields CDR1 SGHRS and CDR2 YFSETQ. This CDR3 has 16 amino acids. CDR3 protein: CASSVYSGRAEETQYF. The CDR3 region has the DNA TGCGCCAGCAGCGTGTATAGCGGGAGGGCCGAAGAGACCCAGTACTTC.

The CDR3 here is CASSSKGGGTEAFF. DNA of the CDR3: TGCGCCAGCAGCTCGAAGGGGGGTGGCACTGAAGCTTTCTTT. The chain has TRBV4-1 and TRBJ1-1, with TRBD1 as a possible D gene (6 bases). There are 14 residues in the CDR3. Germline CDR1 MGHRA, CDR2 YSYEKL. V lost 5 bases to trimming and J lost 4 bases, with 14 bases between them.

V gene TRBV28 combines with J gene TRBJ1-1, with TRBD1 identical over 10 bases. The junction had 2 bases not matched to a gene; V was cut back by 0 bases and J by 4 bases. CDR3 length: 15 amino acids. CDR1 is MDHEN, CDR2 SYDVKM, per germline. The chain's CDR3 is CASSLWGDRGTEAFF. The CDR3 nucleotides read TGTGCCAGCAGTTTATGGGGGGACAGGGGCACTGAAGCTTTCTTT. The full variable domain, in which reference TRBV28 and TRBJ1-1 provide the parts outside the CDR3, is DVKVTQSSRYLVKRTGEKVFLECVQDMDHENMFWYRQDPGLGLRLIYFSYDVKMKEKGDIPEGYSVSREKKERFSLILESASTNQTSMYLCASSLWGDRGTEAFFGQGTRLTVV.